This TCR beta chain comes out of a study of T cells after yellow fever vaccination. The study, taken as a whole, reports: It was a small share of clonotypes that appeared in both CD4 and CD8 compartments. Bulk-population clonotypes that are abundant could appear as contaminants in FACS-sorted repertoires. Clones that expanded after primary vaccination mostly reappeared after the booster (roughly 95% CD4, about 91% CD8).

Per germline, CDR1 LGHNA and CDR2 YNFKEQ. There are 18 residues in the CDR3. The V and J ends lost 0 bases and 4 bases, in that order; junction bases with no gene match: 11. This clonotype has a handful of counts. Its target is not known. A universal primer site and UMIs were added as TCR cDNA was made by 5'RACE template switching. TCRdb reprocessed the 5' RACE reads with MiXCR, giving one entry per CDR3 protein. The sample records 100,000 to 150,000 distinct CDR3 sequences, 7.5% to 10% being singletons. V and J are TRBV4-2 and TRBJ1-2; the match to TRBD1 covers 10 bases. The TCR was taken from a man aged 18 to 29 who received the YFV17D yellow fever vaccine. Sequences were derived from CD8+ T cells sorted from PBMCs, sampled on the day of the yellow fever booster vaccination. The DNA for the CDR3 is TGTGCCAGCAGCCAAGAGCCTGGTGGGACAGGGGTTGGCTATGGCTACACCTTC. It encodes CASSQEPGGTGVGYGYTF.